The 7 T cell receptor beta chains below come from one sample, sequenced in a study of monozygotic twins with cystic fibrosis. Some clones are missing from TCRdb's copy, which holds only in-frame ones; the method was immunoSEQ multiplex PCR. The table has roughly 28,000 clones, around four fifths seen once. The sample consisted of blood. The source is a girl aged 2-10 years with cystic fibrosis.

The chain joins TRBV21-1 to TRBJ1-5. TRBV21-1 is annotated as a pseudogene. The CDR3 has 17 residues. CDR3 DNA: TGTGCCAGCAGCAAAGCGCGTCGGGAATATAGCAATCAGCCCCAGCATTTT. It encodes CASSKARREYSNQPQHF.

The V call is TRBV5-6, the J call TRBJ2-1; weak D call: TRBD1 (5 bases). This CDR3 has 14 amino acids. CDR1 is SGHDT, CDR2 YYEEEE, per germline. Between the trimmed V and J ends, which lost 5 bases and 3 bases, there was a span of 12 bases. This CDR3 reads CASREPGFYNEQFF. In nucleotides, the CDR3 is TGTGCCAGCAGGGAGCCAGGGTTCTACAATGAGCAGTTCTTC.

This clone has a single count. The V and J genes are TRBV2 and TRBJ2-7; 10 nucleotides match TRBD1. This CDR3 is 15 amino acids long. Germline V gene lookup returns CDR1 SNHLY and CDR2 FYNNEI. Trimming cost V 6 bases and J 2 bases; bases outside gene matches: 7. The CDR3 reads CASRVPGQGTYEQYF. The CDR3 nucleotides read TGTGCCAGCAGGGTACCGGGACAGGGGACCTACGAGCAGTACTTC.

The rearrangement joins TRBV4-1 to TRBJ2-7, with 14 bases identical to TRBD2. The CDR3 length is 20 residues. The trim removed 2 bases at V and 1 base at J, leaving 13 bases unmatched. The V gene's germline CDR1 is MGHRA and CDR2 YSYEKL. The CDR3 sequence is CASSQTKSGTSGRTSYEQYF. Written as DNA, the CDR3 is TGCGCCAGCAGCCAAACGAAATCCGGGACTAGCGGGAGAACGTCCTACGAGCAGTACTTC.

In its sample, this clone was seen a few times. The chain joins TRBV19 to TRBJ2-7, with D perhaps matching TRBD1 (6 bases). The CDR3 covers 14 residues. Germline lookup yields CDR1 LNHDA and CDR2 SQIVND (reference sequence). Deletions cut 2 bases from V and 1 base from J, with 9 bases between. In nucleotides, the CDR3 is TGTGCCAGTAGTATAAGAACAGGGTCCTACGAGCAGTACTTC. Encoded protein: CASSIRTGSYEQYF.

This chain links TRBV4-1 with TRBJ1-2, with D maybe TRBD1 (5 bases). The germline V and J ends were trimmed by 1 base and 4 bases, with 13 bases remaining between them. This CDR3 region has 15 residues. Germline V CDR1 and CDR2: MGHRA, YSYEKL. CDR3: CASSQAGQGLYGYTF. The CDR3 coding sequence is TGCGCCAGCAGCCAAGCGGGGCAGGGCCTCTATGGCTACACCTTC.

The V and J genes are TRBV30 and TRBJ1-4; TRBD1 agrees at 7 bases. The CDR3 is made up of 14 amino acids. Germline CDR1 and CDR2: GTSNPN and SVGIG (reference sequence). The V segment lost 3 bases and the J segment 3 bases; nucleotides outside the gene matches: 4. CDR3 sequence reads: CAWSPDRANEKLFF. The CDR3 bases are TGTGCCTGGAGCCCCGACAGGGCTAATGAAAAACTGTTTTTT.